These 22 T cell receptor beta chains were sequenced from one sample in a study of CD8 T cells in Susac syndrome. The RNA, 0.5 to 1 ug, was put through reverse transcription using random hexamers. One entry per CDR3 protein results from TCRdb running MiXCR on the immunoSEQ multiplex PCR reads. The table includes about 22,000 distinct CDR3 sequences, approximately 93% detected once. What was sequenced was CD8+ T cells from PBMCs. Receptors originate from a human donor in good health.

The chain combines TRBV27 with TRBJ1-4; D unresolved. CDR3 size: 13 residues. Trimming cost V 11 bases and J 8 bases, with 18 bases left between them. Germline V gene sequence: CDR1 MNHEY, CDR2 SMNVEV (reference sequence). The CDR3 bases are TGTGCCGCCGGGCGTCAGACTCTGGAAAAACTGTTTTTT. Translated: CAAGRQTLEKLFF.

V and J are TRBV7-9 and TRBJ1-2, with D maybe TRBD1 (6 bases). Deletions cut 3 bases from V and 4 bases from J, with 12 bases between. The CDR3 runs to 14 residues. CDR1 is SEHNR, CDR2 FQNEAQ, per germline (reference sequence). In nucleotides, the CDR3 is TGTGCCAGCAGCTTTTACAGGGAGGGCTATGGCTACACCTTC. It specifies CASSFYREGYGYTF. Combining the CDR3 with reference TRBV7-9 and TRBJ1-2 gives the whole variable domain DTGVSQNPRHKITKRGQNVTFRCDPISEHNRLYWYRQTLGQGPEFLTYFQNEAQLEKSRLLSDRFSAERPKGSFSTLEIQRTEQGDSAMYLCASSFYREGYGYTFGSGTRLTVV.

In its sample, this clonotype was seen a few times. The chain employs TRBV5-8 and TRBJ1-2; 9 bases map to TRBD1. Looked up from germline, CDR1 is SGHTS and CDR2 is YDEGEE. Trimming cost V 2 bases and J 4 bases; bases outside gene matches: 3. The CDR3 is 14 residues long. The CDR3 region has the DNA TGTGCCAGCAGCTTACAGGGGGCGGCCTATGGCTACACCTTC. It codes for CASSLQGAAYGYTF.

The rearrangement joins TRBV5-4 to TRBJ2-1; 7 bases are shared with TRBD2. The J segment lost 7 bases and the V segment lost 3 bases, leaving 7 bases of the junction unmatched. This CDR3 is built from 14 residues. Per germline, CDR1 SGHNT and CDR2 YYREEE (reference sequence). CDR3 protein: CASSWGTGGNEQFF. Written as DNA, the CDR3 is TGTGCCAGCAGCTGGGGGACCGGGGGGAATGAGCAGTTCTTC. The entire variable domain, with the rest obtained from reference TRBV5-4 and TRBJ2-1, is as follows: ETGVTQSPTHLIKTRGQQVTLRCSSQSGHNTVSWYQQALGQGPQFIFQYYREEENGRGNFPPRFSGLQFPNYSSELNVNALELDDSALYLCASSWGTGGNEQFFGPGTRLTVL.

This clonotype was seen only once. This chain connects TRBV20-1 to TRBJ1-1, with a weak D call TRBD1 (5 bases). Between the trimmed V and J ends, which lost 1 base and 5 bases, there was a span of 14 bases. Germline-derived CDR1 and CDR2 are DFQATT and SNEGSKA (reference sequence). The CDR3 covers 14 residues. CDR3 in amino acids: CSARAMGGETEAFF. The CDR3 nucleotides read TGCAGTGCTAGAGCGATGGGGGGGGAAACTGAAGCTTTCTTT.

The DNA for the CDR3 is TGTGCCAGCAGCGAGATTGGGGCCGGGGAGCTGTTTTTT. Encoded protein: CASSEIGAGELFF. This chain uses TRBV11-2 with TRBJ2-2; D gene unclear. Trimming cost V 5 bases and J 6 bases, with 10 bases left between them. This CDR3 is 13 amino acids long. In germline, CDR1 is SGHAT, CDR2 FQNNGV.

The rearrangement links TRBV7-9 to TRBJ1-2; D is unclear. Trimming shortened V by 1 base and J by 4 bases, and 10 bases separated the two germline ends. CDR3 length equals 14 residues. Germline CDR1 is SEHNR and CDR2 is FQNEAQ (reference sequence). CDR3 in amino acids: CASSLEAGVYGYTF. The CDR3 nucleotides are TGTGCCAGCAGCTTAGAAGCCGGTGTCTATGGCTACACCTTC.

This chain connects TRBV11-2 to TRBJ1-2; D is ambiguous. The CDR3 loop spans 14 amino acids. The germline V gene encodes CDR1 SGHAT and CDR2 FQNNGV. Deletions cut 2 bases from V and 8 bases from J, with 15 bases between. This CDR3 reads CASSLIMREKGYTF. The CDR3 nucleotides read TGTGCCAGCAGCTTAATAATGCGGGAGAAGGGCTACACCTTC.

This clonotype was seen more than once but under ten times. The rearrangement joins TRBV27 to TRBJ2-7; 7 bases fit TRBD1. CDR3 size: 16 residues. Germline assignment: CDR1 MNHEY and CDR2 SMNVEV (reference sequence). The V segment lost 5 bases and the J segment 0 bases; nucleotides outside the gene matches: 10. CDR3 coding DNA: TGTGCCAGCAGTCCCAGGAAGGGGGCGAACTCCTACGAGCAGTACTTC. This encodes CASSPRKGANSYEQYF.

The J gene is TRBJ2-5, the V gene TRBV7-9; TRBD2 aligns across 8 bases. The J segment lost 3 bases and the V segment lost 2 bases, leaving 5 bases of the junction unmatched. Germline V CDR1 and CDR2: SEHNR, FQNEAQ (reference sequence). CDR3 length: 15 residues. CDR3 residues: CASSLPIAGKETQYF. For the CDR3, the DNA is TGTGCCAGCAGCTTACCGATAGCGGGGAAAGAGACCCAGTACTTC.

This chain uses TRBV4-1 with TRBJ1-2, with 12 bases fitting TRBD1. This CDR3 comprises 14 residues. Germline CDR1 and CDR2: MGHRA and YSYEKL. Trimming removed 3 bases from V and 7 bases from J; junction bases left unmatched: 3. Here the CDR3 reads CASSQGQGALGYTF. The CDR3 coding sequence is TGCGCCAGCAGCCAGGGACAGGGGGCGCTTGGCTACACCTTC.

V is TRBV11-2 and J is TRBJ2-7; D remains unclear. The CDR3 consists of 13 residues. Germline-derived CDR1 and CDR2 are SGHAT and FQNNGV. The CDR3 sequence: CVTTDGPSYEQYF. The CDR3 coding sequence is TGTGTCACCACGGACGGTCCCTCCTACGAGCAGTACTTC.

The chain carries TRBV12-3 or TRBV12-4 and TRBJ2-1; 10 nucleotides match TRBD1. The ends lost 3 bases at V and 7 bases at J; junction bases unmatched: 3. The CDR3 extends over 14 amino acids. CDR3 sequence reads: CASSFGTGVNEQFF. The CDR3 nucleotides read TGTGCCAGCAGTTTTGGGACAGGGGTAAATGAGCAGTTCTTC.

V gene TRBV27 combines with J gene TRBJ2-2; 8 bases align to TRBD1. The CDR3 has 16 residues. CDR1 MNHEY and CDR2 SMNVEV come from the germline V gene (reference sequence). Trimming removed 5 bases from V and 4 bases from J; junction bases left unmatched: 9. The CDR3 DNA reads TGTGCCAGCAGTACCAGACAGGGGTCGGCCACCGGGGAGCTGTTTTTT. Amino acid sequence: CASSTRQGSATGELFF.

V is TRBV7-6 and J is TRBJ2-3; no clear D. The CDR3 is made up of 17 amino acids. V was cut by 5 bases and J by 0 bases, with 18 bases left in between. In germline, CDR1 is SGHVS, CDR2 FNYEAQ. CDR3 sequence (DNA): TGTGCCAGCAGCCACCGGGTGGTAAAGTCCAGCACAGATACGCAGTATTTT. It specifies CASSHRVVKSSTDTQYF. Full variable domain (outside the CDR3, taken from reference TRBV7-6 and TRBJ2-3): GAGVSQSPRYKVTKRGQDVALRCDPISGHVSLYWYRQALGQGPEFLTYFNYEAQQDKSGLPNDRFSAERPEGSISTLTIQRTEQRDSAMYRCASSHRVVKSSTDTQYFGPGTRLTVL.

The chain recombines TRBV5-1 with TRBJ2-1; D possibly corresponds to TRBD1 (5 bases). V was shortened by 0 bases and J by 5 bases, with 12 bases between the two germline ends. Germline lookup yields CDR1 SGHRS and CDR2 YFSETQ. CDR3 length: 15 amino acids. This CDR3 reads CASSLEGALNNEQFF. The CDR3 DNA reads as TGCGCCAGCAGCTTGGAAGGGGCCCTAAACAATGAGCAGTTCTTC.

V gene TRBV12-3 or TRBV12-4 combines with J gene TRBJ1-6; 8 bases fit TRBD1. Germline trimming cut 5 bases from V and 7 bases from J; bases unmatched to any gene: 4. The CDR3 length is 14 residues. CDR3 in DNA: TGTGCCAGCAGTCGGACAGGGCCGAATTCACCCCTCCACTTT. Its protein is CASSRTGPNSPLHF.

V and J are TRBV14 and TRBJ2-7; TRBD2 is a possible D gene (5 bases). V dropped 4 bases and J dropped 5 bases, with 9 bases sitting between them. The CDR3 extends over 12 amino acids. Per germline, CDR1 SGHDN and CDR2 FVKESK. The CDR3 bases are TGTGCCAGCAGCCCGCTGAGGGACGAGCAGTACTTC. Translated, it gives CASSPLRDEQYF. The complete variable domain, with remaining parts taken from reference TRBV14 and TRBJ2-7, reads EAGVTQFPSHSVIEKGQTVTLRCDPISGHDNLYWYRRVMGKEIKFLLHFVKESKQDESGMPNNRFLAERTGGTYSTLKVQPAELEDSGVYFCASSPLRDEQYFGPGTRLTVT.

The chain employs TRBV7-8 and TRBJ1-5; no definite D call. The CDR3 contains 14 residues. The ends were cut back, 5 bases at V and 0 bases at J, with 8 bases in the middle. CDR1 and CDR2 (germline): SGHVS, FQNEAQ. The CDR3 spells CASSRYYSNQPQHF. The CDR3 DNA reads TGTGCCAGCAGCAGATACTATAGCAATCAGCCCCAGCATTTT. Full variable domain (outside the CDR3, taken from reference TRBV7-8 and TRBJ1-5): GAGVSQSPRYKVAKRGQDVALRCDPISGHVSLFWYQQALGQGPEFLTYFQNEAQLDKSGLPSDRFFAERPEGSVSTLKIQRTQQEDSAVYLCASSRYYSNQPQHFGDGTRLSIL.

The chain links TRBV4-3 to TRBJ2-1; weak D call: TRBD2 (6 bases). The CDR3 is 15 amino acids. The germline V gene encodes CDR1 LGHNA and CDR2 YSLEER. Trimming cost V 2 bases and J 8 bases, with 16 bases left between them. CDR3 nucleotides: TGCGCCAGCAGCCAAAATACCGGGACTCCGGATGAGCAGTTCTTC. Its translation is CASSQNTGTPDEQFF.

The chain joins TRBV9 to TRBJ2-7, with D unclear. CDR3 size: 14 residues. V gave up 0 bases and J gave up 0 bases, with 7 bases separating them. Looked up from germline, CDR1 is SGDLS and CDR2 is YYNGEE. The CDR3: CASSVAVNSYEQYF. The CDR3 bases are TGTGCCAGCAGCGTAGCTGTTAACTCCTACGAGCAGTACTTC.

This rearrangement joins TRBV3-1 to TRBJ2-5; 9 bases are shared with TRBD2. Trimming removed 2 bases from V and 5 bases from J; junction bases left unmatched: 18. The CDR3 loop spans 19 amino acids. Germline values: CDR1 LGHDT, CDR2 YNNKEL (reference sequence). Written as DNA, the CDR3 is TGTGCCAGCAGCCAATCCATTCTTAGGGCTAGCGGGGCCAGGGAGACCCAGTACTTC. Its translation: CASSQSILRASGARETQYF.